The entry below describes one T cell receptor (beta chain). V shed 0 bases and J shed 2 bases, with 11 bases lying between them. The CDR3 covers 15 residues. In germline, CDR1 is LGHNA, CDR2 YSLEER. Authors' processing steps: Amplified reference gene primers provided the basis for estimating nucleated cell counts. Profiling relied on immunoSEQ multiplex PCR, and the TCRdb table lists in-frame clones only, not all of them. Clone size and V and J calls were adopted from that table, with D and trimming inferred from the DNA. The sample carries 70,000 to 80,000 clones, about nine tenths recorded once. This sample is drawn from a study of blood T cell repertoires in COVID-19. Whole-study context: Samples taken during acute and convalescent COVID-19 were collected in the United States, Italy and Spain. Sources were T cells, B-cell-depleted T cells, or PBMCs; the material itself was cDNA or gDNA.

The V gene is TRBV4-3, the J gene TRBJ2-7; tentatively, D is TRBD1 (5 bases). The sequence was collected from a man of 80 years or more in a cohort sampled during active COVID-19. The sample taken for sequencing was peripheral blood. The DNA of the CDR3 is TGCGCCAGCAGCCAAGATCCAGGGAAACCCTACGAGCAGTACTTC. Its translation is CASSQDPGKPYEQYF.